This TCR beta chain was observed in a study of blood T cell repertoires in COVID-19. Study in general: The samples span acute and convalescent COVID-19 from the United States, Italy and Spain. The cDNA or gDNA used as material had been derived from T cells, B-cell-depleted T cells, or PBMCs.

Original processing notes: For nucleated cells, counts were estimated from reference gene primer amplification. Clones were read by immunoSEQ multiplex PCR, and TCRdb kept only the in-frame ones, dropping some. V, J and clone size are those of that table, while D and trimming were read from the DNA. This repertoire shows 150,000 to 200,000 clones, about 79% found once; its top ten account for roughly 28%. This CDR3 is built from 17 residues. The germline V gene has CDR1 SGDLS and CDR2 YYNGEE. Trimming cost V 4 bases and J 3 bases; bases outside gene matches: 15. The chain links TRBV9 to TRBJ2-7; TRBD2 agrees at 8 bases. The sequence derives from a woman in her 70s with acute or convalescent COVID-19. The sample was peripheral blood. For the CDR3, the DNA is TGTGCCAGCAGCCCCCGGGAGGGGGGGACTAGACACTACGAGCAGTACTTC. It yields the protein CASSPREGGTRHYEQYF.